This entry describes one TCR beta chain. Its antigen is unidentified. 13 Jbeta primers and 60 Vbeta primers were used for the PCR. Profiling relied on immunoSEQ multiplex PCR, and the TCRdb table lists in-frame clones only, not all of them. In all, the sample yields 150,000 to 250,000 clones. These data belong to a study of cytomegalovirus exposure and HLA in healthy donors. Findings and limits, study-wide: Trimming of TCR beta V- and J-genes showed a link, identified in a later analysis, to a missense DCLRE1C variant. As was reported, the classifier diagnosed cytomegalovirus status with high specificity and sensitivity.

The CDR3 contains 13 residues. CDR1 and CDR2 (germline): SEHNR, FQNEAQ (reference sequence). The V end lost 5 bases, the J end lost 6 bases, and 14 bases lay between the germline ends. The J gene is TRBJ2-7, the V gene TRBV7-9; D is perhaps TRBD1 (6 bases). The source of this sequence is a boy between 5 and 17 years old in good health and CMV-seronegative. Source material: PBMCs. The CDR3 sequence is CASSNRVNSEQYF. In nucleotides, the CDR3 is TGTGCCAGCAGCAACAGGGTAAACTCCGAGCAGTACTTC.